A selection of T cell receptor beta chains follows, all from one sample in a study of radiotherapy plus CTLA-4 blockade in lung cancer. The method was immunoSEQ multiplex PCR; TCRdb's version includes in-frame clones alone and lacks a portion of them. The sample has some 90,000 clones, roughly four fifths seen once. Here the sequenced sample was peripheral blood, taken from a patient treated with radiotherapy plus ipilimumab. These receptors were collected from a human donor with non-small cell lung cancer who had stable disease on radiotherapy plus ipilimumab. The CDR3 runs from the conserved cysteine through the conserved F or W. The D gene is left open where the match is weak. The size entry is marked missing in some rows and otherwise reads once, few, many or a size class.

D,V,J,size,CDR3,DNA
-,TRBV6-1,TRBJ2-1,-,CASSEFFGSGLGNEQFF,TGTGCCAGCAGTGAATTTTTTGGGTCGGGCTTGGGCAATGAGCAGTTCTTC
-,TRBV5-8,TRBJ2-3,-,CASSLSRSTQYF,TGTGCCAGCAGTCTGAGTCGGTCTACGCAGTATTTT
TRBD1,TRBV30,TRBJ1-5,-,CAWSAGQGGQPQHF,TGTGCCTGGAGTGCGGGACAGGGAGGTCAGCCCCAGCATTTT
-,TRBV10-3,TRBJ2-7,-,CAILEVSSYEQYF,TGTGCCATCCTCGAAGTCAGCTCCTACGAGCAGTACTTC
-,TRBV2,TRBJ1-5,-,CASRDRVMAQHF,TGTGCCAGCAGGGACAGAGTCATGGCCCAGCATTTT
TRBD2,TRBV9,TRBJ2-1,-,CASSVGTSGGRNEQFF,TGTGCCAGCAGCGTAGGGACTAGCGGGGGGCGAAATGAGCAGTTCTTC
TRBD2,TRBV18,TRBJ2-4,-,CASSPLSREGNIQYF,TGTGCCAGCTCACCCCTAAGCAGGGAGGGGAACATTCAGTACTTC
-,TRBV10-2,TRBJ2-2,-,CASSEPTRIRTGELFF,TGCGCCAGCAGTGAGCCCACACGTATCAGGACCGGGGAGCTGTTTTTT
-,TRBV30,TRBJ2-4,-,CAWRGWGGGETKNIQYF,TGTGCCTGGAGGGGTTGGGGTGGAGGGGAAACCAAAAACATTCAGTACTTC
TRBD2,TRBV2,TRBJ2-3,-,CASSEGAGGTDTQYF,TGTGCCAGCAGTGAAGGAGCGGGGGGCACAGATACGCAGTATTTT
TRBD1,TRBV6-5,TRBJ2-2,-,CASSRPGTGSGELFF,TGTGCCAGCAGTCGTCCCGGGACAGGGTCCGGGGAGCTGTTTTTT
-,TRBV28,TRBJ1-2,-,CASSGGGYGYTF,TGTGCCAGCAGTGGCGGGGGCTATGGCTACACCTTC
-,TRBV4-1,TRBJ2-5,-,CASSQDGDHRRETQYF,TGCGCCAGCAGCCAAGATGGGGACCATCGGCGGGAGACCCAGTACTTC
TRBD2,TRBV7-9,TRBJ2-5,-,CASSPGTSGRKYQETQYF,TGTGCCAGCAGCCCCGGGACTAGCGGGAGGAAGTACCAAGAGACCCAGTACTTC
TRBD1,TRBV7-8,TRBJ1-5,-,CASSLGNRGPAGPQHF,TGTGCCAGCAGCTTAGGAAACAGGGGGCCGGCCGGGCCCCAGCATTTT
-,TRBV27,TRBJ2-7,-,CASSKETVPYSYEQYF,TGTGCCAGCAGTAAAGAGACAGTACCTTACTCCTACGAGCAGTACTTC
-,TRBV5-1,TRBJ2-7,-,CASSLDLASSYEQYF,TGCGCCAGCAGCCTAGATCTTGCGAGCTCCTACGAGCAGTACTTC
TRBD1,TRBV15,TRBJ1-2,-,CATSRGQPTGNYGYTF,TGTGCCACCAGCAGGGGACAGCCTACTGGAAACTATGGCTACACCTTC
TRBD1,TRBV6-1,TRBJ2-7,-,CASVGQAISYEQYF,TGTGCCAGCGTGGGACAGGCGATCTCCTACGAGCAGTACTTC
-,TRBV19,TRBJ1-5,-,CASSIQAGSNQPQHF,TGTGCCAGTAGTATTCAGGCGGGGAGCAATCAGCCCCAGCATTTT
TRBD1,TRBV6-5,TRBJ2-5,once,CASSNRGRIETQYF,TGTGCCAGCAGCAACAGGGGGCGCATAGAGACCCAGTACTTC
TRBD2,TRBV2,TRBJ2-5,-,CASSFGLAVETQYF,TGTGCCAGCAGTTTCGGACTAGCGGTAGAGACCCAGTACTTC
-,TRBV19,TRBJ1-5,-,CASGTGQPQHF,TGTGCCAGTGGTACAGGACAGCCCCAGCATTTT
TRBD2,TRBV10-1,TRBJ2-3,-,CASPFGGALISDTQYF,TGCGCCAGCCCTTTCGGGGGGGCGTTGATTTCGGATACGCAGTATTTT
TRBD1,TRBV6-5,TRBJ1-2,-,CASSPPPGGLHGYTF,TGTGCCAGCAGCCCACCCCCAGGGGGCTTGCATGGCTACACCTTC
-,TRBV7-8,TRBJ2-3,-,CASSLERGAKYF,TGTGCCAGCAGCTTAGAACGGGGAGCCAAGTATTTT
-,TRBV4-2,TRBJ2-7,-,CASSQGLGTSVEQYF,TGTGCCAGCAGCCAAGGACTAGGAACCTCGGTCGAGCAGTACTTC
-,TRBV6-1,TRBJ1-5,-,CASTPTRENNQPQHF,TGTGCCAGCACCCCCACGCGGGAGAACAATCAGCCCCAGCATTTT
-,TRBV11-2,TRBJ1-6,-,CASSLAPGTTSPLHF,TGTGCCAGCAGCTTAGCTCCAGGGACAACCTCACCCCTCCACTTT
TRBD2,TRBV11-3,TRBJ2-2,-,CASSLDLTSGSNTGELFF,TGTGCCAGCAGCTTAGACTTGACTAGCGGTTCGAACACCGGGGAGCTGTTTTTT
TRBD2,TRBV4-2,TRBJ2-1,-,CASSQGLLAGSTRRYNEQFF,TGTGCCAGCAGCCAAGGGTTGCTAGCGGGGAGTACTAGACGCTACAATGAGCAGTTCTTC
TRBD1,TRBV2,TRBJ2-2,-,CASSRQGAGELFF,TGTGCCAGCAGTAGACAGGGCGCCGGGGAGCTGTTTTTT
-,TRBV10-2,TRBJ2-1,-,CASSSGYNEQFF,TGCGCCAGCAGTTCGGGCTACAATGAGCAGTTCTTC
-,TRBV4-1,TRBJ2-5,-,CASSQQGTGETQYF,TGCGCCAGCAGCCAGCAGGGGACGGGAGAGACCCAGTACTTC
TRBD1,TRBV11-2,TRBJ2-7,-,CASSLRPGQGAFGYEQYF,TGTGCCAGCAGCCTGCGGCCGGGACAGGGGGCGTTCGGCTACGAGCAGTACTTC
-,TRBV28,TRBJ2-2,-,CASKEGGVVNTGELFF,TGTGCCAGCAAAGAGGGTGGGGTTGTGAACACCGGGGAGCTGTTTTTT